Below are 14 T cell receptor beta chains sequenced from a single sample in a study of beta chain features in type 1 diabetes. Every isolated RNA sample was fully reverse transcribed, so sequencing captured expressed TCRB transcripts. Assay used: immunoSEQ multiplex PCR; TCRdb lists only in-frame clones, some missing. The profile shows around 430,000 clones, roughly 31% of them singletons. Specimen: naive CD4+ T cells from blood. Source of these receptors: a man younger than 35 in good health.

This clone has just a few counts. The CDR3 spells CASSSSGSSSYEQYF. CDR3 DNA sequence: TGTGCCAGCAGTTCGTCGGGGAGTTCAAGCTACGAGCAGTACTTC. The chain links TRBV6-6 to TRBJ2-7; D might be TRBD2 (5 bases). The CDR3 totals 15 residues. In germline, CDR1 is MNHNY, CDR2 SVGAGI (reference sequence). With 4 bases removed from V and 3 bases from J, the gap between germline ends came to 16 bases.

The chain recombines TRBV6-5 with TRBJ2-1; D remains ambiguous. The CDR3 is 15 residues long. Germline V gene data show CDR1 as MNHEY and CDR2 as SVGAGI. V lost 5 bases to trimming and J lost 4 bases, with 15 bases between them. DNA for the CDR3: TGTGCCAGCAGTAGAGATTACGCTAGGTACAATGAGCAGTTCTTC. It is translated as CASSRDYARYNEQFF.

This clone was counted a few times. V and J are TRBV7-9 and TRBJ2-3; 11 nucleotides line up with TRBD2. The CDR3 spans 16 residues. CDR1 SEHNR and CDR2 FQNEAQ come from the germline V gene (reference sequence). Trimming at V came to 4 bases and at J to 4 bases, leaving 7 bases not matched to a gene. The CDR3 DNA reads as TGTGCCAGCAGCTCGCTACTAGCGGGAGCGGCAGATACGCAGTATTTT. Translating gives CASSSLLAGAADTQYF.

The genes are TRBV30 and TRBJ2-1; 12 nucleotides line up with TRBD2. This CDR3 has 19 residues. CDR1 is GTSNPN and CDR2 is SVGIG in the germline V gene (reference sequence). J was trimmed by 7 bases and V by 0 bases; bases with no gene match: 16. Here the CDR3 reads CAWSVFSGDLAGGPNEQFF. The CDR3 nucleotides read TGTGCCTGGAGTGTATTTTCAGGGGACCTAGCGGGAGGGCCGAATGAGCAGTTCTTC. The full variable domain, rest sourced from reference TRBV30 and TRBJ2-1, is SQTIHQWPATLVQPVGSPLSLECTVEGTSNPNLYWYRQAAGRGLQLLFYSVGIGQISSEVPQNLSASRPQDRQFILSSKKLLLSDSGFYLCAWSVFSGDLAGGPNEQFFGPGTRLTVL.

This clone was counted between two and nine times. Here the CDR3 DNA reads TGCAGCGTTGCCTCACGGGAGTATCAAGAGACCCAGTACTTC. Translating it yields CSVASREYQETQYF. The chain recombines TRBV29-1 with TRBJ2-5; TRBD2 might be the D (6 bases). This CDR3 is built from 14 residues. Trimming pared 4 bases from V and 2 bases from J, leaving 14 bases between. The V gene's germline CDR1 is SQVTM and CDR2 ANQGSEA.

This chain uses TRBV7-8 with TRBJ2-1; TRBD2 is a possible D gene (5 bases). V was trimmed by 2 bases and J by 8 bases, leaving 13 bases between them. Germline V gene lookup returns CDR1 SGHVS and CDR2 FQNEAQ. This CDR3 is 14 amino acids long. DNA of the CDR3: TGTGCCAGCAGCTTAAGTAGGGCGGGCGATGAGCAGTTCTTC. It specifies CASSLSRAGDEQFF.

The V call is TRBV7-2, the J call TRBJ2-3; possible D gene TRBD2, 7 bases. Germline assignment: CDR1 SGHTA and CDR2 FQGNSA. The CDR3 totals 15 residues. V was pared by 4 bases and J by 6 bases, with 17 bases between. As DNA, the CDR3 is TGTGCCAGCAGCTCCCAAGGGGGGGAATCTGATACGCAGTATTTT. This codes for CASSSQGGESDTQYF.

This clone was recorded a few times. The V and J genes are TRBV15 and TRBJ1-4; the D is unclear. The CDR3 runs 13 residues. With 3 bases removed from V and 8 bases from J, the gap between germline ends came to 10 bases. Germline CDR1 and CDR2: LNHNV and YYDKDF (reference sequence). CDR3 residues: CATSRALQEKLFF. In nucleotides, the CDR3 is TGTGCCACCAGCAGGGCACTACAGGAAAAACTGTTTTTT.

Turning to this clone: Other DNA sequences from this sample encode an identical CDR3 as well. The V call is TRBV30, the J call TRBJ2-2; no clear D. Trimming stripped 0 bases from V and 5 bases from J, with 7 bases between. CDR3 length equals 13 residues. Germline CDR1 reads GTSNPN; CDR2 reads SVGIG (reference sequence). CDR3 sequence: CAWSVHNTGELFF. CDR3 DNA: TGTGCCTGGAGTGTACACAATACCGGGGAGCTGTTTTTT.

The V gene is TRBV7-2, the J gene TRBJ2-7, with 8 bases aligning to TRBD2. CDR1 SGHTA and CDR2 FQGNSA come from the germline V gene. The CDR3 has 15 residues. V dropped 5 bases and J dropped 2; count of bases not matched to a gene: 8. The CDR3: CASSMGLVGTYEQYF. The CDR3 DNA is TGTGCCAGCAGCATGGGACTAGTCGGAACCTACGAGCAGTACTTC.

This clone was seen more than once but under ten times. Other DNA variants within this sample encode the same CDR3. The chain is built from TRBV20-1 and TRBJ2-1; D may be TRBD2 (6 bases). This CDR3 contains 11 residues. Trimming stripped 5 bases from V and 7 bases from J, with 9 bases between. Germline CDR1 reads DFQATT; CDR2 reads SNEGSKA (reference sequence). DNA of the CDR3: TGCAGTGCTTCCGGAGGGAATGAGCAGTTCTTC. It encodes CSASGGNEQFF.

The chain couples TRBV10-3 to TRBJ2-1, with 8 bases lining up with TRBD2. The J segment lost 5 bases and the V segment lost 10 bases, leaving 10 bases of the junction unmatched. Germline-derived CDR1 and CDR2 are ENHRY and SYGVKD. The CDR3 extends over 14 amino acids. The CDR3 coding sequence is TGTGCCACCTTCCGTAGCGGGGACCACAATGAGCAGTTCTTC. This codes for CATFRSGDHNEQFF.

This clone was counted a few times. This sequence joins TRBV28 and TRBJ2-7; TRBD2 matches at 11 bases. Germline CDR1 reads MDHEN; CDR2 reads SYDVKM. The CDR3 is made up of 15 amino acids. Unmatched junction bases numbered 5, after V lost 4 bases and J lost 3 bases. The CDR3 DNA is TGTGCCAGCAGTTCCCTAGCGGGAGGTCTCTACGAGCAGTACTTC. It encodes CASSSLAGGLYEQYF.

The CDR3 region is CASSPTGLRETQYF. For the CDR3, the DNA is TGTGCCAGCTCACCTACAGGACTTAGGGAGACCCAGTACTTC. The V call is TRBV18, the J call TRBJ2-5; D might be TRBD1 or TRBD2, each matching 5 bases. The CDR3 is 14 residues long. Germline values: CDR1 KGHSH, CDR2 LQKENI. V lost 3 bases, J lost 5 bases, and 13 bases lay in between.